These T cell receptor beta chains were read from a single sample in a study of T cell clonotyping in hematopoietic cell transplantation. Libraries were prepared by immunoSEQ multiplex PCR; TCRdb keeps only in-frame clonotypes and omits some of them. Of 10,000 to 11,000 clones in the sample, around 90% were seen once. The sample in question was peripheral blood mononuclear cells, obtained before stem cell transplant. The receptors were sampled from a woman in her 50s with chronic myeloid leukemia. Some clones in this sample may be carry-over from other donors' samples. Each CDR3 is given with its conserved first and last residue. A D gene is named only where the DNA matches it firmly. Clone size is stated in some rows and not others, as once, few, many or a class when expanded.

>.|TRBD1|TRBJ2-1|TRBV28|16
TGTGCCAGCAGTTTGAGCGGACAGGGTCGAAACAATGAGCAGTTCTTC
CASSLSGQGRNNEQFF
>.|TRBD2|TRBJ2-2|TRBV2|20
TGTGCCAGCAGAGGACTAGCGGGTCTCGGGAGTATATGGAACACCGGGGAGCTGTTTTTT
CASRGLAGLGSIWNTGELFF
>.|TRBD2|TRBJ2-7|TRBV19|14
TGTGCCAGTAGTATTACGGGAGGGGCCCACGAGCAGTACTTC
CASSITGGAHEQYF
>.|TRBD2|TRBJ2-7|TRBV19|14
TGTGCCAGTAGGACGAACAGCGGGAGCTACGAGCAGTACTTC
CASRTNSGSYEQYF
>.|TRBD2|TRBJ2-1|TRBV19|15
TGTGCCAGTAGCGTGACTAGCGGGTGGGTTGGTGAGCAGTTCTTC
CASSVTSGWVGEQFF
>few|TRBD1|TRBJ2-7|TRBV5-1|16
TGCGCCAGCAGCGACGAGGGACAGGGGGTCGGTTACGAGCAGTACTTC
CASSDEGQGVGYEQYF
>few|TRBD2|TRBJ2-2|TRBV19|17
TGTGCCAGTAGTTTTCTAGCGGGAGGGGCGAACACCGGGGAGCTGTTTTTT
CASSFLAGGANTGELFF
>.|.|TRBJ1-1|TRBV10-2|14
TGCGCCAGCAGTGTCGGGGGCTTCGACACTGAAGCTTTCTTT
CASSVGGFDTEAFF
>.|.|TRBJ2-6|TRBV25-1|17
TGTGCCAGCAGTGATATGGATGGACAAAGTCGGGCCAACGTCCTGACTTTC
CASSDMDGQSRANVLTF
>.|TRBD2|TRBJ2-3|TRBV2|14
TGTGCCAAGGGGACTAGCGGGATCACAGATACGCAGTATTTT
CAKGTSGITDTQYF
>.|TRBD1|TRBJ2-1|TRBV7-3|18
TGTGCCAGCAGCTTAACGGCCCTTGACAGGGGCGTCAACAATGAGCAGTTCTTC
CASSLTALDRGVNNEQFF
>once|.|TRBJ2-5|TRBV7-9|12
TGTGCCAGCAGCGATAGGGGAGAGACCCAGTACTTC
CASSDRGETQYF
>.|.|TRBJ1-4|TRBV2|13
TGTGCCAGCATAGGGTCAGCTAATGAAAAACTGTTTTTT
CASIGSANEKLFF
>.|TRBD2|TRBJ2-1|TRBV7-2|14
TGTGCCAGCAGCTTAGCGACTAGCGGGAGTGCTGTGGTCTTC
CASSLATSGSAVVF
>.|TRBD2|TRBJ2-7|TRBV27|14
TGTGCCAGCAGTTTATCCCCTAGCGGCTACGAGCAGTACTTC
CASSLSPSGYEQYF
>.|.|TRBJ1-2|TRBV10-3|13
TGTGCCATCAGTGCCGGGGAAACTTATGGCTACACCTTC
CAISAGETYGYTF
>.|.|TRBJ2-1|TRBV19|15
TGTGCCAGTAGTATCGCAGGGTTGTTAGACAATGAGCAGTTCTTC
CASSIAGLLDNEQFF